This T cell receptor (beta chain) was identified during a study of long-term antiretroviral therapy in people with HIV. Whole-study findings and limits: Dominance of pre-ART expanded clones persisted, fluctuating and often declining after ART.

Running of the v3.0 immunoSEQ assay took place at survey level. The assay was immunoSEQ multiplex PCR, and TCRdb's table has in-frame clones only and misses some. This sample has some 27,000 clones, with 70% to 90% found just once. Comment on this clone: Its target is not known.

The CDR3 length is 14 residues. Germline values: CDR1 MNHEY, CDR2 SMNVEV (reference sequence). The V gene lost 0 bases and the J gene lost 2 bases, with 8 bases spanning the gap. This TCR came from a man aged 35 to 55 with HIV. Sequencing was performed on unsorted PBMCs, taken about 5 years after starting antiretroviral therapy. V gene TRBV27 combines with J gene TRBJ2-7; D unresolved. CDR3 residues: CASSLSARPYEQYF. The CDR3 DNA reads TGTGCCAGCAGTTTATCGGCCCGCCCCTACGAGCAGTACTTC.